This is a list of T cell receptor beta chains from one sample in a study of CD8 T cells in ankylosing spondylitis. TCRdb redid the calling of the 5' RACE reads with MiXCR, one entry per CDR3 protein. The repertoire consists of around 770,000 distinct CDR3 sequences, with roughly 10% occurring once and the leading ten covering 0.51%. Material: blood, either unsorted or a sorted T cell fraction (not recorded which). These receptors were obtained from a male donor with ankylosing spondylitis. The CDR3 runs from the conserved cysteine through the conserved F or W. D genes are given only for firm matches.

v_call	d_call	j_call	cdr3_aa
TRBV10-3	TRBD1	TRBJ2-7	CAINSGTGEYGEQYF
TRBV20-1	-	TRBJ2-7	CSARPPDLKAEQYF
TRBV10-2	-	TRBJ1-6	CASSPRKSSPLHF
TRBV6-1	-	TRBJ1-2	CASSEDHYGYTF
TRBV20-1	-	TRBJ1-6	CSARVSSPLHF
TRBV20-1	TRBD1	TRBJ2-1	CSAPSDREGGSSYNEQFF
TRBV6-1	TRBD1	TRBJ2-7	CASRGTADYEQYF
TRBV9	-	TRBJ1-6	CASSLQGERSPLHF
TRBV6-2/TRBV6-3	-	TRBJ2-6	CASSTRRGHERAPSGANVLTF
TRBV5-1	TRBD2	TRBJ2-1	CASSPGRPTSGAYNEQFF
TRBV5-1	-	TRBJ2-7	CASSLGRSPLVGGEQYF
TRBV5-5	-	TRBJ2-1	CASSLAGGTSYNEQFF
TRBV5-1	TRBD2	TRBJ2-7	CASSLGTSGDYEQYF
TRBV18	-	TRBJ2-5	CASSPPGDTEETQYF